What follows describes a single TCR beta chain. This entry is derived from a study of Ad26.COV2.S vaccination and SARS-CoV-2 variants. CDR3 length equals 16 residues. Germline assignment: CDR1 LGHNT and CDR2 FRNRAP. J lost 0 bases, V lost 4 bases, and 9 bases had no gene match. Data came from immunoSEQ multiplex PCR; TCRdb stores just in-frame clones and leaves some out. The sample yields roughly 680,000 clones, 89% seen once. The treatment denotes: around 19 received Ad26.COV2.S at low or high dose, single or two shots; roughly five received placebo; per-sample allocation not given. Sample collection was performed on day 63 after the first vaccine or placebo injection.

This TCR came from a person between 18 and 65 years old who received the Ad26.COV2.S COVID-19 vaccine or a placebo. Source: peripheral blood, taken in a trial of Ad26.COV2.S vaccine versus placebo. The genes are TRBV12-5 and TRBJ2-7; 7 nucleotides line up with TRBD1. CDR3 coding DNA: TGTGCTAGTGGTTCCCGCCGGGACAGTCGCTCCTACGAGCAGTACTTC. Translating gives CASGSRRDSRSYEQYF.